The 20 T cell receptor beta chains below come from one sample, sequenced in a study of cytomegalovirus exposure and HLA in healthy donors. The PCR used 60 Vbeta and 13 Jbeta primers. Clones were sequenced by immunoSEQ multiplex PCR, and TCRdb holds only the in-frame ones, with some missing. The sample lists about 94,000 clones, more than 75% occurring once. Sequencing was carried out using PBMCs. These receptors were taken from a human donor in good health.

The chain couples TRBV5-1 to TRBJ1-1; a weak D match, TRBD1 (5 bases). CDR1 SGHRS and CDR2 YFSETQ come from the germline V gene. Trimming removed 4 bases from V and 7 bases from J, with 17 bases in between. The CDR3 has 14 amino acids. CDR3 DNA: TGCGCCAGCAGCACGACCGGGACTTCGTTTGAAGCTTTCTTT. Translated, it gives CASSTTGTSFEAFF.

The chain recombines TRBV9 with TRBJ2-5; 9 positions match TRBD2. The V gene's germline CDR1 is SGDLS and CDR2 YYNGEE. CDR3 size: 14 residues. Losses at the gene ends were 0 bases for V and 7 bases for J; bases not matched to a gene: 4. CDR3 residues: CASSVVEAGGTQYF. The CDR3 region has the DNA TGTGCCAGCAGCGTAGTTGAAGCGGGAGGGACCCAGTACTTC.

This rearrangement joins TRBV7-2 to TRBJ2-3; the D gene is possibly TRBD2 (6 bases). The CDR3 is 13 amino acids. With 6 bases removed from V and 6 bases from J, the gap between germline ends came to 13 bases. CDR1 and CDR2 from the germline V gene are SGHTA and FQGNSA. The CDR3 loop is CASSPQLADTQYF. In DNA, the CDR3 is TGTGCCAGCAGTCCTCAGCTAGCGGATACGCAGTATTTT. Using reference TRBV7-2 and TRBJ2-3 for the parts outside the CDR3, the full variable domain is GAGVSQSPSNKVTEKGKDVELRCDPISGHTALYWYRQSLGQGLEFLIYFQGNSAPDKSGLPSDRFSAERTGGSVSTLTIQRTQQEDSAVYLCASSPQLADTQYFGPGTRLTVL.

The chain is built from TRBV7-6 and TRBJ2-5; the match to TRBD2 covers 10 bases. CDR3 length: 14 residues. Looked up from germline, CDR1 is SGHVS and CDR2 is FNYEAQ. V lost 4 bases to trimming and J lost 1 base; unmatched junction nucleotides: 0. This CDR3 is CASSWTSGQETQYF. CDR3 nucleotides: TGTGCCAGCAGCTGGACTAGCGGCCAAGAGACCCAGTACTTC.

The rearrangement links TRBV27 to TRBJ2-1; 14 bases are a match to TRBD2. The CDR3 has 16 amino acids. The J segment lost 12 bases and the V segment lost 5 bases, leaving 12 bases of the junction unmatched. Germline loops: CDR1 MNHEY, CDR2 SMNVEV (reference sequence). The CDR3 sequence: CASSTPGLAGVEGQFF. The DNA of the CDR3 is TGTGCCAGCAGTACACCGGGACTAGCGGGGGTGGAGGGGCAGTTCTTC.

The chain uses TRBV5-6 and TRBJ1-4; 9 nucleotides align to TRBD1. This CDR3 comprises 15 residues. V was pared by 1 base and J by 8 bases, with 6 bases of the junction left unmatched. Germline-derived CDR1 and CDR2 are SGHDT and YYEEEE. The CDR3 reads CASSLPGTGNEKLFF. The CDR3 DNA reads TGTGCCAGCAGCTTGCCAGGGACAGGGAACGAAAAACTGTTTTTT.

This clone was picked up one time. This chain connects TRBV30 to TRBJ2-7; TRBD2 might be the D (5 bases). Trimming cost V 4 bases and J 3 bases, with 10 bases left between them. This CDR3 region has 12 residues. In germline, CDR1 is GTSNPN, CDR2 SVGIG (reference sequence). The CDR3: CAWKGAHYEQYF. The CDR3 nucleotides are TGTGCCTGGAAGGGAGCACACTACGAGCAGTACTTC.

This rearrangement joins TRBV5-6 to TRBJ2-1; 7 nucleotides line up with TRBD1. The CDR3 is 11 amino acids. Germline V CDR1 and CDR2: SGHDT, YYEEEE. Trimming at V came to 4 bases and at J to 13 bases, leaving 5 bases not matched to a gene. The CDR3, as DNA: TGTGCCAGCAGCCTGGGACAGCCCCAGTTCTTC. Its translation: CASSLGQPQFF.

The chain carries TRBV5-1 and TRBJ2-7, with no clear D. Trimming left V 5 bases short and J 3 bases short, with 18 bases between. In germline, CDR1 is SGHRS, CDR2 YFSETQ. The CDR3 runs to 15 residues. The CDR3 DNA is TGCGCCAGCAGACCCACATCGGCAGGCGTCTACGAGCAGTACTTC. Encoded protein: CASRPTSAGVYEQYF.

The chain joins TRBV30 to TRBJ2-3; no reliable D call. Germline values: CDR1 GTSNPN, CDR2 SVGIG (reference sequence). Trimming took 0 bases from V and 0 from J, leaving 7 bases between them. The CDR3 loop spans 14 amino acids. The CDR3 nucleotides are TGTGCCTGGAGTGTACGGAGAAGCACAGATACGCAGTATTTT. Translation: CAWSVRRSTDTQYF.

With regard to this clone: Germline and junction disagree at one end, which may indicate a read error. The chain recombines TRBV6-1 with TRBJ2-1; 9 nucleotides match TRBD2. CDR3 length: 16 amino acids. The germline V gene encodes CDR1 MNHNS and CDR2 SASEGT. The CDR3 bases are TGTGCCAGCAGTGATTCCCTAGCGGGGACCTACAATGGGCAGTTCTTC. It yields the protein CASSDSLAGTYNGQFF.

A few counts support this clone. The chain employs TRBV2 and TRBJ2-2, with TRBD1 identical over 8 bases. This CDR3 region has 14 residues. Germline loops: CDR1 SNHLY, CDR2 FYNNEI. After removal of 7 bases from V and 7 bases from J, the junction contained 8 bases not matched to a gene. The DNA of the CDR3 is TGTGCCAGCATCCCGGACAGGGTACACGGGGAGCTGTTTTTT. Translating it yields CASIPDRVHGELFF.

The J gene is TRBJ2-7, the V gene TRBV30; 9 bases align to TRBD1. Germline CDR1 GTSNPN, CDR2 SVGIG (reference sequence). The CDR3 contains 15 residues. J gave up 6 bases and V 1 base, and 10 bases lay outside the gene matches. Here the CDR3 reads CAWSARDREPPEQYF. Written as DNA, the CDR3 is TGTGCCTGGAGTGCTCGGGACAGGGAGCCGCCCGAGCAGTACTTC.

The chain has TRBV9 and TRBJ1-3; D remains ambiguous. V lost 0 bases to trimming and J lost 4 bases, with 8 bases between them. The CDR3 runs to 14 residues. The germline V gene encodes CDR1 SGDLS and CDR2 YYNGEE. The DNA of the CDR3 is TGTGCCAGCAGCGTAGATGGAGGGGGAAACACCATATATTTT. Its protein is CASSVDGGGNTIYF.

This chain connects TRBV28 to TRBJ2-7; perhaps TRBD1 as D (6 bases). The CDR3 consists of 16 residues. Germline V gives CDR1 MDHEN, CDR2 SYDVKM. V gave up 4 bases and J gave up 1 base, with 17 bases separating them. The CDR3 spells CASSYPRGRVSYEQYF. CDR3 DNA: TGTGCCAGCAGTTATCCCAGGGGTCGTGTTTCCTACGAGCAGTACTTC.

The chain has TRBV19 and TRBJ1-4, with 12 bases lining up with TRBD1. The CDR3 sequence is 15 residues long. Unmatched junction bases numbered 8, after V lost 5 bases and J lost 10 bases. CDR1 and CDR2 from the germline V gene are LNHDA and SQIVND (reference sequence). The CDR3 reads CASSVSGTGGSKLFF. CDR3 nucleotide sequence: TGTGCCAGTAGTGTCTCCGGGACAGGGGGCTCAAAACTGTTTTTT.

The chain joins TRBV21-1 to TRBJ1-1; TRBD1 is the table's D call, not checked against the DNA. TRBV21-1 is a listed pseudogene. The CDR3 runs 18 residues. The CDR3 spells CASSKANWGTGGNTEAFF. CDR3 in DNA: TGTGCCAGCAGCAAAGCAAATTGGGGGACAGGCGGGAACACTGAAGCTTTCTTT.

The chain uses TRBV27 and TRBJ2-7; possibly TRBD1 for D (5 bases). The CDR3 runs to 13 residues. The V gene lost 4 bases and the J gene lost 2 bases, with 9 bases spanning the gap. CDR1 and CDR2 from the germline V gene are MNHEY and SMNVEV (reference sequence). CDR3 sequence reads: CASSWGQPYEQYF. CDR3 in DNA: TGTGCCAGCAGTTGGGGCCAACCCTACGAGCAGTACTTC.

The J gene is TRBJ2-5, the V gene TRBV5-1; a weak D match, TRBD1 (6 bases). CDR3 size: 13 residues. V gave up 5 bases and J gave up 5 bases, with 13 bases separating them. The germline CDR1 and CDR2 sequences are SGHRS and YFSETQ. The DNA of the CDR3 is TGCGCCAGCAGTAAACAGGGATGGGAGACCCAGTACTTC. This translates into CASSKQGWETQYF.

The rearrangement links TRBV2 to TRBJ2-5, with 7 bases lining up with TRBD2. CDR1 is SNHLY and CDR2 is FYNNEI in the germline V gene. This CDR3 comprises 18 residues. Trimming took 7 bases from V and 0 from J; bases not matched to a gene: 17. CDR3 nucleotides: TGTGCCAGCAATACCTGGGTGGCGGCGGGGGAACACCAAGAGACCCAGTACTTC. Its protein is CASNTWVAAGEHQETQYF.